The clone carrying this TCR beta chain was detected only a few times. What it binds is not known. Each individual donor underwent a draw of roughly 10 milliliters of peripheral blood. This entry comes from a study of blood T cells in healthy people across ages. Overall study results and limits: Aged donors had fewer naive CD4+ cells and lower diversity than long-lived donors. Naive T cell percentage strongly correlated with TCR beta diversity. Per million T cells, TCR beta diversity dropped about linearly as age rose.

The CDR3 extends over 13 amino acids. Trimming took 0 bases from V and 3 from J, leaving 7 bases between them. Germline values: CDR1 SGDLS, CDR2 YYNGEE. A second PCR of roughly 7 to 11 cycles used a sample-barcoded 5' primer and a J-beta primer mix. From the 5' RACE reads, TCRdb called clonotypes with MiXCR, one entry per CDR3 protein. The sample includes roughly 2 million distinct CDR3 sequences, 49% of them seen just once. This clonotype was sampled from a woman between 35 and 50 years old in good health. The rearrangement uses TRBV9 and TRBJ2-7; D is undetermined. Sequencing was done on a sample of blood. CDR3 nucleotides: TGTGCCAGCAGCGTAGGTGGGGTCTACGAGCAGTACTTC. Amino acid sequence: CASSVGGVYEQYF.